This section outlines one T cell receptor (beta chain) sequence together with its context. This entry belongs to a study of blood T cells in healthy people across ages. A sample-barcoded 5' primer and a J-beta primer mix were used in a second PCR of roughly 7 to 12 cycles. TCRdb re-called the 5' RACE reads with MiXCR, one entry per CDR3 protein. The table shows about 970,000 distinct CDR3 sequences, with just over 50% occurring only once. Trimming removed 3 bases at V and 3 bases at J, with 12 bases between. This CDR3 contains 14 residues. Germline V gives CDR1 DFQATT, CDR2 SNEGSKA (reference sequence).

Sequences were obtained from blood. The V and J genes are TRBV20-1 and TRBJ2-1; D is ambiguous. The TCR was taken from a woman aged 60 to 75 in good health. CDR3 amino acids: CSASKALNYNEQFF. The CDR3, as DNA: TGCAGTGCTAGCAAGGCACTGAACTACAATGAGCAGTTCTTC.